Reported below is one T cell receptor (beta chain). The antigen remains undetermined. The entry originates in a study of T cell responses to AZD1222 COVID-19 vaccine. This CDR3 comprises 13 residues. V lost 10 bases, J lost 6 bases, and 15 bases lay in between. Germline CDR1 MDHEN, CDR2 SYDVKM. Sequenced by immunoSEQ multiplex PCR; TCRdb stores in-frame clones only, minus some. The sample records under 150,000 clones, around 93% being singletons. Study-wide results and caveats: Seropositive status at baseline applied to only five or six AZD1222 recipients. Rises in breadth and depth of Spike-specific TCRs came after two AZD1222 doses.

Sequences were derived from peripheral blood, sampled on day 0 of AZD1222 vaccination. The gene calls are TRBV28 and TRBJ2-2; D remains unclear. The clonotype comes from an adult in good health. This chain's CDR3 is CATAGPASGELFF. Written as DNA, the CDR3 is TGTGCCACCGCCGGGCCCGCATCCGGGGAGCTGTTTTTT.